This T cell receptor beta chain was identified during a study of Ad26.COV2.S vaccination and SARS-CoV-2 variants. Study in general: Vaccine-arm donor from the placebo-controlled COV1001 Ad26.COV2.S trial.

The germline V gene encodes CDR1 LGHDT and CDR2 YNNKEL (reference sequence). This CDR3 is 14 amino acids long. V lost 3 bases to trimming and J lost 3 bases, with 12 bases between them. Treatment in this sample: around 19 received Ad26.COV2.S at low or high dose, single or two shots; about 5 received placebo; per-sample allocation not given. Each sample was drawn 63 days after the first injection (of vaccine or placebo). Study-wide findings and caveats: Responses of T cells in total may have been underestimated by the TCR breadth and depth analyses.

As concerns this clone: Antigen specificity is unknown.

TCRdb's copy holds only in-frame clones and misses some; the assay was immunoSEQ multiplex PCR. Seen here are about half a million clones, roughly nine tenths observed once, and the top ten hold 1.7%. Sequencing used peripheral blood, obtained in a trial of Ad26.COV2.S vaccine versus placebo. The rearrangement uses TRBV3-1 (or the pseudogene TRBV3-2) and TRBJ2-7, with a tentative D call TRBD1 (5 bases). This sequence originates from a person between 18 and 65 years old who received the Ad26.COV2.S COVID-19 vaccine or a placebo. CDR3 protein: CASSHHRKIYEQYF. The CDR3 DNA is TGTGCCAGCAGCCACCACAGGAAAATCTACGAGCAGTACTTC.